A selection of T cell receptor beta chains follows, all from one sample in a study of T cell responses to AZD1222 COVID-19 vaccine. The method was immunoSEQ multiplex PCR; TCRdb's version includes in-frame clones alone and lacks a portion of them. The sample has around 160,000 clones, approximately 90% seen once. The material sequenced was peripheral blood, taken on day 0 of AZD1222 vaccination. These receptors all stem from an adult in good health. Each CDR3 is given with its conserved first and last residue. D genes are given only for firm matches. Some rows have no size entry. The others give once, few or many, or a class for an expanded clone.

j_call: TRBJ2-2; v_call: TRBV4-3; d_call: TRBD2; clone_size: .; cdr3_nt: TGCGCCAGCAGCCAAGATCGGTCGGGAGGGGATAACACCGGGGAGCTGTTTTTT; cdr3_aa: CASSQDRSGGDNTGELFF
j_call: TRBJ1-1; v_call: TRBV28; d_call: TRBD1; clone_size: .; cdr3_nt: TGTGCCAGCAGTTCTCCGGGACAGTATATAATAACTGAAGCTTTCTTT; cdr3_aa: CASSSPGQYIITEAFF
j_call: TRBJ1-2; v_call: TRBV28; d_call: TRBD1; clone_size: .; cdr3_nt: TGTGCCACCACCCGGACAGGGGGCGGGTATGGCTACACCTTC; cdr3_aa: CATTRTGGGYGYTF
j_call: TRBJ2-5; v_call: TRBV7-3; d_call: TRBD1; clone_size: .; cdr3_nt: TGTGCCAGCAGCTCCGACAGGGCCTCCGAGACCCAGTACTTC; cdr3_aa: CASSSDRASETQYF
j_call: TRBJ2-3; v_call: TRBV9; d_call: TRBD2; clone_size: .; cdr3_nt: TGTGCCAGCAGCCCAGGGACTAGCTCGAGGTGGACAGATACGCAGTATTTT; cdr3_aa: CASSPGTSSRWTDTQYF
j_call: TRBJ1-1; v_call: TRBV5-1; d_call: .; clone_size: .; cdr3_nt: TGCGCCAGCAGCTTGGGTATAGGAAACATGAACACTGAAGCTTTCTTT; cdr3_aa: CASSLGIGNMNTEAFF
j_call: TRBJ2-2; v_call: TRBV5-1; d_call: .; clone_size: .; cdr3_nt: TGCGCCAGCAGCGCCCGGACGGGCACCGGGGAGCTGTTTTTT; cdr3_aa: CASSARTGTGELFF
j_call: TRBJ1-1; v_call: TRBV5-4; d_call: .; clone_size: .; cdr3_nt: TGTGCCAGCAGCGAACCGGGACGGCTGAACACTGAAGCTTTCTTT; cdr3_aa: CASSEPGRLNTEAFF
j_call: TRBJ2-7; v_call: TRBV30; d_call: .; clone_size: .; cdr3_nt: TGTGCCTGGAGTAAGGAGGCGACATCTCTCTACGAGCAGTACTTC; cdr3_aa: CAWSKEATSLYEQYF
j_call: TRBJ2-7; v_call: TRBV18; d_call: .; clone_size: .; cdr3_nt: TGTGCCAGCTCACCATCCCCAGATCCCCGGCACGAGCAGTACTTC; cdr3_aa: CASSPSPDPRHEQYF
j_call: TRBJ1-2; v_call: TRBV28; d_call: .; clone_size: .; cdr3_nt: TGTGCCAGCAGTTTGGGGGGTAAAATCTATGGCTACACCTTC; cdr3_aa: CASSLGGKIYGYTF
j_call: TRBJ1-2; v_call: TRBV9; d_call: .; clone_size: .; cdr3_nt: TGTGCCAGCAGCGTAGATGGGGCGAGATATGGTGGCTACACCTTC; cdr3_aa: CASSVDGARYGGYTF
j_call: TRBJ1-4; v_call: TRBV4-3; d_call: .; clone_size: .; cdr3_nt: TGCGCCAGCAGCCAAGAGGGTGGGGCGGAACTGAATGAAAAACTGTTTTTT; cdr3_aa: CASSQEGGAELNEKLFF
j_call: TRBJ2-7; v_call: TRBV28; d_call: TRBD2; clone_size: .; cdr3_nt: TGTGCCAGCAGTACCCTCGCGGGAGTTTACGAGCAGTACTTC; cdr3_aa: CASSTLAGVYEQYF
j_call: TRBJ1-2; v_call: TRBV6-4; d_call: .; clone_size: .; cdr3_nt: TGTGCCAGCAGGCCAGGGGTTGGGAACTATGGCTACACCTTC; cdr3_aa: CASRPGVGNYGYTF
j_call: TRBJ2-7; v_call: TRBV27; d_call: TRBD2; clone_size: .; cdr3_nt: TGTGCCAGCAGCAAGCCGGGACTAGCTTCCTACGAGCAGTACTTC; cdr3_aa: CASSKPGLASYEQYF
j_call: TRBJ2-1; v_call: TRBV7-3; d_call: .; clone_size: .; cdr3_nt: TGTGCCAGCAGCTTAGGTGGGGATTCCTACAATGAGCAGTTCTTC; cdr3_aa: CASSLGGDSYNEQFF
j_call: TRBJ1-4; v_call: TRBV6-5; d_call: TRBD1; clone_size: once; cdr3_nt: TGTGCCAGCAGTAAGACAGGGGGCGGGTATGAAAAACTGTTTTTT; cdr3_aa: CASSKTGGGYEKLFF
j_call: TRBJ1-4; v_call: TRBV5-1; d_call: .; clone_size: .; cdr3_nt: TGCGCCAGCAGCTCGGACCCTTCCGGGGGACTGTTTTTT; cdr3_aa: CASSSDPSGGLFF
j_call: TRBJ2-1; v_call: TRBV5-4; d_call: TRBD2; clone_size: .; cdr3_nt: TGTGCCAGCAGCTTAGCGGGAGCCCTGTCCTACAATGAGCAGTTCTTC; cdr3_aa: CASSLAGALSYNEQFF
j_call: TRBJ1-6; v_call: TRBV3-1/TRBV3-2; d_call: .; clone_size: .; cdr3_nt: TGTGCCAGCAGCCACGGGACTGCTAGCTCCTATAATTCACCCCTCCACTTT; cdr3_aa: CASSHGTASSYNSPLHF
j_call: TRBJ2-7; v_call: TRBV19; d_call: .; clone_size: .; cdr3_nt: TGTGCCAGTAGTATGCAAGGGTTCGGCGAGCAGTACTTC; cdr3_aa: CASSMQGFGEQYF
j_call: TRBJ2-7; v_call: TRBV19; d_call: TRBD1; clone_size: .; cdr3_nt: TGTGCCAGTAGTGCGAACAGGGGGTCCGAGCAGTACTTC; cdr3_aa: CASSANRGSEQYF
j_call: TRBJ1-4; v_call: TRBV27; d_call: .; clone_size: .; cdr3_nt: TGTGCCAGCAGTTTTCGGCACAGGGAAAAACTGTTTTTT; cdr3_aa: CASSFRHREKLFF
j_call: TRBJ1-2; v_call: TRBV5-1; d_call: TRBD1; clone_size: .; cdr3_nt: TGCGCCAGCAGCCAGGGACAGGGCCTAAGTGGCTACACCTTC; cdr3_aa: CASSQGQGLSGYTF
j_call: TRBJ2-7; v_call: TRBV5-1; d_call: TRBD1; clone_size: .; cdr3_nt: TGCGCCAGCAGCTTGGGCGGACAGGGAACGTACTACGAGCAGTACTTC; cdr3_aa: CASSLGGQGTYYEQYF
j_call: TRBJ2-1; v_call: TRBV4-1; d_call: .; clone_size: .; cdr3_nt: TGCGCCAGCAGCCAATCCCCGAGGGGGAGTATGGATGAGCAGTTCTTC; cdr3_aa: CASSQSPRGSMDEQFF
j_call: TRBJ2-5; v_call: TRBV5-1; d_call: .; clone_size: .; cdr3_nt: TGCGCCAGCAGCTTGGGTCTGGGGGTAGAGACCCAGTACTTC; cdr3_aa: CASSLGLGVETQYF
j_call: TRBJ2-1; v_call: TRBV11-3; d_call: .; clone_size: .; cdr3_nt: TGTGCCAGCAGCAAGAGTTGGAATGAGCAGTTCTTC; cdr3_aa: CASSKSWNEQFF
j_call: TRBJ1-4; v_call: TRBV7-9; d_call: .; clone_size: .; cdr3_nt: TGTGCCAGCAGCTTACAGACAACTAATGAAAAACTGTTTTTT; cdr3_aa: CASSLQTTNEKLFF
j_call: TRBJ1-1; v_call: TRBV9; d_call: .; clone_size: .; cdr3_nt: TGTGCCAGCAGCCCCTCGTCCGGTCTCCCTGAAGCTTTCTTT; cdr3_aa: CASSPSSGLPEAFF
j_call: TRBJ2-1; v_call: TRBV9; d_call: TRBD2; clone_size: .; cdr3_nt: TGTGCCAGCAGCGTAGGAGCGGGAGTAGGCCATGGCAATGAGCAGTTCTTC; cdr3_aa: CASSVGAGVGHGNEQFF
j_call: TRBJ2-7; v_call: TRBV18; d_call: TRBD2; clone_size: .; cdr3_nt: TGTGCCAGCTCACGAACACTAGCGGGAGGTGTTAACGAGCAGTACTTC; cdr3_aa: CASSRTLAGGVNEQYF
j_call: TRBJ1-1; v_call: TRBV4-1; d_call: .; clone_size: .; cdr3_nt: TGCGCCAGCAGCCAATATACCCGAGGCACTGAAGCTTTCTTT; cdr3_aa: CASSQYTRGTEAFF
j_call: TRBJ1-2; v_call: TRBV6-5; d_call: .; clone_size: once; cdr3_nt: TGTGCCAGCAGCCGGGGGGGCGTCTATGGCTACACCTTC; cdr3_aa: CASSRGGVYGYTF
j_call: TRBJ1-1; v_call: TRBV18; d_call: .; clone_size: .; cdr3_nt: TGTGCCAGCTCCCCTCGGCTTACTCCCCTTTATTCGGCTTTCTTT; cdr3_aa: CASSPRLTPLYSAFF
j_call: TRBJ1-1; v_call: TRBV2; d_call: TRBD1; clone_size: .; cdr3_nt: TGTGCCAGCAGGGGGCAGGGGGGGAGGAATAGGCTGAACACTGAAGCTTTCTTT; cdr3_aa: CASRGQGGRNRLNTEAFF
j_call: TRBJ2-7; v_call: TRBV7-9; d_call: .; clone_size: .; cdr3_nt: TGTGCCAGCAGCTTAACCCGGGGAGGTTCCTACGAGCAGTACTTC; cdr3_aa: CASSLTRGGSYEQYF
j_call: TRBJ1-3; v_call: TRBV6-2/TRBV6-3; d_call: .; clone_size: once; cdr3_nt: TGTGCCAGCAGTTCCTACAACTCTGGAAACACCATATATTTT; cdr3_aa: CASSSYNSGNTIYF
j_call: TRBJ2-7; v_call: TRBV11-2; d_call: .; clone_size: few; cdr3_nt: TGTGCCAGCAGCTTAAGGCCCAGGGAATACGAGCAGTACTTC; cdr3_aa: CASSLRPREYEQYF
j_call: TRBJ1-6; v_call: TRBV10-1; d_call: .; clone_size: .; cdr3_nt: TGCGCCAGCAGTGAAAGTGGGGGGAAAGGACCCCTCCACTTT; cdr3_aa: CASSESGGKGPLHF
j_call: TRBJ1-1; v_call: TRBV7-2; d_call: .; clone_size: .; cdr3_nt: TGTGCCAGCAGCTCCACGACAGGAGGCGTCACTGAAGCTTTCTTT; cdr3_aa: CASSSTTGGVTEAFF
j_call: TRBJ2-1; v_call: TRBV9; d_call: TRBD2; clone_size: .; cdr3_nt: TGTGCCAGCAGCGTACCTAGACAGCTTGGGACTAGCGGGAGTGAGGGTGAGCAGTTCTTC; cdr3_aa: CASSVPRQLGTSGSEGEQFF
j_call: TRBJ1-2; v_call: TRBV5-1; d_call: .; clone_size: .; cdr3_nt: TGCGCCAGCAGTCGGACAGCTAACTATGGCTACACCTTC; cdr3_aa: CASSRTANYGYTF
j_call: TRBJ2-7; v_call: TRBV7-6; d_call: TRBD2; clone_size: .; cdr3_nt: TGTGCCAGCAGCGAGACTAGCGGGCCCGCCCTCTACGAGCAGTACTTC; cdr3_aa: CASSETSGPALYEQYF
j_call: TRBJ2-7; v_call: TRBV9; d_call: TRBD2; clone_size: once; cdr3_nt: TGTGCCAGCAGCGTAGCCGGGACTAGCGGGAGTTTATCCTACGAGCAGTACTTC; cdr3_aa: CASSVAGTSGSLSYEQYF
j_call: TRBJ1-1; v_call: TRBV29-1; d_call: .; clone_size: .; cdr3_nt: TGCAGCGTTGAACGGGGGGGCGCTGGGACTGAAGCTTTCTTT; cdr3_aa: CSVERGGAGTEAFF
j_call: TRBJ1-2; v_call: TRBV11-3; d_call: TRBD1; clone_size: .; cdr3_nt: TGTGCCAGCAGCTTAGCAACAGGGGACTATGGCTACACCTTC; cdr3_aa: CASSLATGDYGYTF
j_call: TRBJ2-7; v_call: TRBV10-1; d_call: .; clone_size: .; cdr3_nt: TGCGCCACCTCCGAGGGTAACTCCTACGAGCAGTACTTC; cdr3_aa: CATSEGNSYEQYF
j_call: TRBJ1-1; v_call: TRBV20-1; d_call: .; clone_size: .; cdr3_nt: TGCAGTGCTCCTCAGAGCACTGAAGCTTTCTTT; cdr3_aa: CSAPQSTEAFF
j_call: TRBJ1-6; v_call: TRBV28; d_call: .; clone_size: .; cdr3_nt: TGTGCCAGCAGCACGGACGGGGTAGGACTCTCACCCCTCCACTTT; cdr3_aa: CASSTDGVGLSPLHF
j_call: TRBJ1-3; v_call: TRBV4-2; d_call: TRBD1; clone_size: .; cdr3_nt: TGTGCCAGCAGCCAGGGCGGACAGGTGGGAGGAAACACCATATATTTT; cdr3_aa: CASSQGGQVGGNTIYF
j_call: TRBJ2-7; v_call: TRBV6-1; d_call: .; clone_size: .; cdr3_nt: TGTGCCAGCAGTGAGTGGCAGGGGTCTTACTACGAGCAGTACTTC; cdr3_aa: CASSEWQGSYYEQYF
j_call: TRBJ1-1; v_call: TRBV6-5; d_call: TRBD1; clone_size: .; cdr3_nt: TGTGCCAGCAGTTACTCGGGGCCCCGACAGGGAACTTTCTTT; cdr3_aa: CASSYSGPRQGTFF
j_call: TRBJ2-7; v_call: TRBV28; d_call: TRBD1; clone_size: .; cdr3_nt: TGTGCCAGCAGTCGTACAGGGGGCCCCTACGAGCAGTACTTC; cdr3_aa: CASSRTGGPYEQYF
j_call: TRBJ2-2; v_call: TRBV11-3; d_call: .; clone_size: .; cdr3_nt: TGTGCCAGCAGCTCCCAAGTGGGAACGAACACCGGGGAGCTGTTTTTT; cdr3_aa: CASSSQVGTNTGELFF
j_call: TRBJ1-2; v_call: TRBV28; d_call: .; clone_size: .; cdr3_nt: TGTGCCAGCAGTACCGAGATATATGGCTACACCTTC; cdr3_aa: CASSTEIYGYTF